This paragraph covers one T cell receptor beta chain sequence. Followed longitudinally, the Seattle patients had been enrolled during active infection. In the original workflow: The authors estimated nucleated cell counts from reference gene primer amplification. TCRdb's copy holds only in-frame clones and misses some; the assay was immunoSEQ multiplex PCR. From that table come the V and J calls and clone size; the DNA was used to work out D and trimming. The sample includes roughly 150,000 clones, about 87% of them seen just once. Germline CDR1 is PRHDT and CDR2 is FYEKMQ (reference sequence). The CDR3 is made up of 14 amino acids. V lost 5 bases and J lost 2; bases outside the gene matches: 3. This specimen comes from a study of blood T cell repertoires in COVID-19. Turning to the study itself: Samples came from the United States, Italy and Spain, spanning acute and convalescent COVID-19. From T cells, B-cell-depleted T cells, or PBMCs came the material, which was cDNA or gDNA.

This clonotype was obtained from a woman aged 70-85 years with COVID-19, enrolled during active disease. Sequencing was done on a sample of peripheral blood. This chain uses TRBV13 with TRBJ1-3; 7 bases map to TRBD1. The DNA of the CDR3 is TGTGCCAGCAGCCACAGGGGACCTGGAAACACCATATATTTT. Its translation: CASSHRGPGNTIYF.